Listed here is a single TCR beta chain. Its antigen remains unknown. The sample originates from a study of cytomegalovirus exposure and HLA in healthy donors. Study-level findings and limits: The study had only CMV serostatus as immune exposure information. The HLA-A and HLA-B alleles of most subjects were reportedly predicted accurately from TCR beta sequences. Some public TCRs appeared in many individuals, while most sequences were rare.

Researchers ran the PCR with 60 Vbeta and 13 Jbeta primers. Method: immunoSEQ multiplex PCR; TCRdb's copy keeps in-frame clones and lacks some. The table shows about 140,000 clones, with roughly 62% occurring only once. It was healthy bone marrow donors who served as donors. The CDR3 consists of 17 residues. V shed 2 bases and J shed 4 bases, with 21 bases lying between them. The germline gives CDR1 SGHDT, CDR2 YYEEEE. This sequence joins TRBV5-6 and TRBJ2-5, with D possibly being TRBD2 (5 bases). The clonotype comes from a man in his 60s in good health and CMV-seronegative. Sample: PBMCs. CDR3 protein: CASSLSSAGLLRETQYF. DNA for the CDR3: TGTGCCAGCAGCTTAAGCAGCGCGGGCTTATTAAGAGAGACCCAGTACTTC. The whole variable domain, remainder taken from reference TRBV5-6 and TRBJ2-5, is DAGVTQSPTHLIKTRGQQVTLRCSPKSGHDTVSWYQQALGQGPQFIFQYYEEEERQRGNFPDRFSGHQFPNYSSELNVNALLLGDSALYLCASSLSSAGLLRETQYFGPGTRLLVL.